This T cell receptor beta chain was recorded in a study of T cells in Graves' hyperthyroidism and ophthalmopathy. Amplification targeted TCR beta CDR3 regions from RNA transcripts. HTBI primers were employed in a first-round RT-PCR of the TCR CDR3. MiXCR, applied by TCRdb to the multiplex PCR reads, yields one record per CDR3 protein. Of 220,000 or so distinct CDR3 sequences in the sample, about a sixth were seen once. The CDR3 runs to 14 residues. Germline CDR1 SGHTA, CDR2 FQGNSA. The V end lost 4 bases, the J end lost 5 bases, and 12 bases lay between the germline ends. This clonotype was seen many times.

This sequence joins TRBV7-2 and TRBJ1-5; unclear D gene. Sequencing input: blood. The origin of this receptor is a woman between 18 and 29 years old with Graves' ophthalmopathy. DNA for the CDR3: TGTGCCAGCAGCTCGGGCCCAGGAGATCAGCCCCAGCATTTT. Its translation: CASSSGPGDQPQHF.